This is a list of T cell receptor beta chains from one sample in a study of CD8+ T cells in alopecia areata. Clones were sequenced by immunoSEQ multiplex PCR, and TCRdb holds only the in-frame ones, with some missing. This sample has 110,000 or so clones; about 61% occur once, and the top ten carry more than 25%. The sample was CD8+ T cells sorted from blood, taken at week 4, from a patient treated with tofacitinib. The receptors here all came from a human donor with alopecia areata. CDR3s include the opening cysteine and the closing phenylalanine or tryptophan. D genes are given only for firm matches. Clone size is stated in some rows and not others, as once, few, many or a class when expanded.

CDR3	DNA	D	J	size	V
CSVEPGGHYGYTF	TGCAGCGTTGAACCAGGGGGTCACTATGGCTACACCTTC	TRBD1	TRBJ1-2	few	TRBV29-1
CAISDAGLNEKLFF	TGTGCCATCAGTGATGCAGGGTTAAATGAAAAACTGTTTTTT	NA	TRBJ1-4	NA	TRBV10-3
CASSYTSGDEQFF	TGTGCCAGCAGTTACACCAGCGGGGATGAGCAGTTCTTC	TRBD2	TRBJ2-1	NA	TRBV6-6
CSVEGVAGIYEQYF	TGCAGCGTTGAAGGGGTAGCGGGGATCTACGAGCAGTACTTC	TRBD2	TRBJ2-7	NA	TRBV29-1
CSVGALSASGANYNEQFF	TGCAGCGTGGGGGCACTATCCGCTAGCGGGGCCAACTACAATGAGCAGTTCTTC	TRBD2	TRBJ2-1	NA	TRBV29-1
CATQGQGRNGYTF	TGTGCCACCCAAGGACAGGGTAGGAATGGCTACACCTTC	TRBD1	TRBJ1-2	few	TRBV27
CASSQTDILTYEQYF	TGCGCCAGCAGCCAAACCGACATATTAACCTACGAGCAGTACTTC	NA	TRBJ2-7	NA	TRBV4-1
CATSRDRSNSGANVLTF	TGTGCCACCAGCAGAGATCGATCGAACTCTGGGGCCAACGTCCTGACTTTC	NA	TRBJ2-6	NA	TRBV15
CASSLGDDYTNQPQHF	TGTGCCAGCAGCTTAGGGGATGATTATACCAATCAGCCCCAGCATTTT	NA	TRBJ1-5	once	TRBV7-9
CASSFGGLGNEQFF	TGTGCCAGCAGCTTCGGAGGTTTAGGCAATGAGCAGTTCTTC	NA	TRBJ2-1	NA	TRBV13
CASSVVGSPTSEAFF	TGTGCCAGCAGCGTAGTCGGGAGCCCTACCTCTGAAGCTTTCTTT	NA	TRBJ1-1	NA	TRBV9
CAWTRGLNTGELFF	TGTGCCTGGACCCGAGGACTTAACACCGGGGAGCTGTTTTTT	NA	TRBJ2-2	NA	TRBV30
CASSIGGGPYEQYF	TGTGCCAGTAGTATAGGGGGAGGTCCCTACGAGCAGTACTTC	NA	TRBJ2-7	NA	TRBV19
CASRTSESYNEQFF	TGTGCCAGCAGGACAAGTGAGTCCTACAATGAGCAGTTCTTC	NA	TRBJ2-1	few	TRBV2
CSADGGSNYGYTF	TGCAGCGCCGATGGGGGGTCCAACTATGGCTACACCTTC	NA	TRBJ1-2	NA	TRBV29-1
CASSAADDYEQYF	TGTGCCAGCAGTGCGGCAGACGATTACGAGCAGTACTTC	NA	TRBJ2-7	NA	TRBV2